The clone carrying this T cell receptor beta chain was detected many times. No antigen is known for it. This CDR3 comprises 14 residues. V lost 3 bases to trimming and J lost 5 bases, with 13 bases between them. The germline CDR1 and CDR2 sequences are SGHTA and FQGNSA. Newly diagnosed patients aged 18 to 65 had hyperthyroidism of under 2 months' duration. Exclusion criteria comprised uncontrolled infection, other autoimmune disease, pregnancy or lactation. This entry belongs to a study of T cells in Graves' hyperthyroidism and ophthalmopathy. RNA transcripts yielded amplified TCR beta CDR3 regions. The TCR CDR3 first-round RT-PCR relied on the HTBI primer set. TCRdb re-called the multiplex PCR reads with MiXCR, one entry per CDR3 protein. Of under 700,000 distinct CDR3 sequences listed, around 42% were seen once; the top ten hold about 7.9%. Study outcomes and limitations: Among thyroid clonotypes expanded above 0.001, most also appeared in blood.

Sequenced: peripheral blood or thyroid tissue (not recorded which). The origin of this receptor is a woman between 18 and 29 years old with Graves' hyperthyroidism. The V call is TRBV7-2, the J call TRBJ2-5; a possible D gene is TRBD2 (6 bases). The CDR3 protein is CASSFDLRDETQYF. CDR3 DNA sequence: TGTGCCAGCAGCTTCGATCTGCGGGACGAGACCCAGTACTTC.